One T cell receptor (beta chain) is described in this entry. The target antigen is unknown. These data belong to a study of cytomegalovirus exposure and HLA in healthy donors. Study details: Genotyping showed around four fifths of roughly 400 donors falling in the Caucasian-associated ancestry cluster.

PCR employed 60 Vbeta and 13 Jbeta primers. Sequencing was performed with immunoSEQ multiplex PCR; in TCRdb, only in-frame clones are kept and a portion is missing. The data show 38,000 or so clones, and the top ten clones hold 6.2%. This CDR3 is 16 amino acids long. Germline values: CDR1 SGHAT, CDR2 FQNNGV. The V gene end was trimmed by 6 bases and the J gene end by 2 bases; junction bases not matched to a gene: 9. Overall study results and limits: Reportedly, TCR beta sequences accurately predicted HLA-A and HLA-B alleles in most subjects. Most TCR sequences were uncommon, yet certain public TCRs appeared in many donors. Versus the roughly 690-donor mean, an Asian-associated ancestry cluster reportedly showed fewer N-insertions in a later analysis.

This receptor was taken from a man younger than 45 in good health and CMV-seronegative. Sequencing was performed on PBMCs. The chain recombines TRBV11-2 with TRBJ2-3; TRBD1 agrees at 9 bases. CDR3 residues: CASSPGQGKHTDTQYF. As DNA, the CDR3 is TGTGCCAGCAGTCCTGGACAGGGGAAGCACACAGATACGCAGTATTTT. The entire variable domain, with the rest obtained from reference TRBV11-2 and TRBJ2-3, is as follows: EAGVAQSPRYKIIEKRQSVAFWCNPISGHATLYWYQQILGQGPKLLIQFQNNGVVDDSQLPKDRFSAERLKGVDSTLKIQPAKLEDSAVYLCASSPGQGKHTDTQYFGPGTRLTVL.